These 16 T cell receptor beta chains were all obtained from the same sample, sequenced in a study of shared clonotypes between healthy human individuals. Clones were read by immunoSEQ multiplex PCR, and TCRdb kept only the in-frame ones, dropping some. This table holds under 350,000 clones, roughly 84% found once. The sample was memory CD8+ T cells sorted from blood. Regarding subset: CD45RO+ cells pooled with CCR7-negative TemRA cells. The receptors originated from a man younger than 35 in good health.

The chain combines TRBV7-8 with TRBJ2-1, with 10 bases that match TRBD2. The CDR3 extends over 14 amino acids. V shed 3 bases, J shed 8 bases, and the junction held 4 bases outside the gene matches. CDR1 is SGHVS, CDR2 FQNEAQ, per germline. The CDR3 region has the DNA TGTGCCAGCAGCTTTTTAAGCGGGAGGGATGAGCAGTTCTTC. It yields the protein CASSFLSGRDEQFF.

This clone was seen only once. Other DNA sequences in the same sample also yield this CDR3. The chain uses TRBV28 and TRBJ2-1, with D perhaps TRBD1 or TRBD2 (5 bases each). The CDR3 consists of 12 residues. V was trimmed by 2 bases and J by 8 bases, leaving 7 bases between them. The germline V gene has CDR1 MDHEN and CDR2 SYDVKM. The CDR3 here is CASSLRGDEQFF. The CDR3 DNA reads as TGTGCCAGCAGTTTAAGGGGAGATGAGCAGTTCTTC. The entire variable domain, with the rest obtained from reference TRBV28 and TRBJ2-1, is as follows: DVKVTQSSRYLVKRTGEKVFLECVQDMDHENMFWYRQDPGLGLRLIYFSYDVKMKEKGDIPEGYSVSREKKERFSLILESASTNQTSMYLCASSLRGDEQFFGPGTRLTVL.

The rearrangement joins TRBV2 to TRBJ2-3; D possibly corresponds to TRBD2 (5 bases). Trimming took off 6 bases at V and 5 bases at J, with 9 bases between the two ends. This CDR3 is built from 12 residues. Germline CDR1 is SNHLY and CDR2 is FYNNEI. In nucleotides, the CDR3 is TGTGCCAGCAGACAACTAGAAGATACGCAGTATTTT. Protein sequence: CASRQLEDTQYF.

V usage is TRBV10-3 and J usage is TRBJ2-1; 9 bases are a match to TRBD2. The CDR3 runs to 16 residues. With 1 base clipped from V and 8 bases from J, the junction kept 9 bases outside the gene matches. Germline values: CDR1 ENHRY, CDR2 SYGVKD. Written as DNA, the CDR3 is TGTGCCATCAGTGAGTGGCTAGCGGGGCCCCCGGATGAGCAGTTCTTC. It translates to CAISEWLAGPPDEQFF.

The V and J genes are TRBV27 and TRBJ1-1; D ambiguous. The V gene's germline CDR1 is MNHEY and CDR2 SMNVEV (reference sequence). V lost 0 bases and J 1 base, leaving 18 bases between the germline ends. The CDR3 length is 18 residues. This CDR3 reads CASSLSPPMTWGNTEAFF. The DNA of the CDR3 is TGTGCCAGCAGTTTATCCCCCCCCATGACGTGGGGGAACACTGAAGCTTTCTTT.

This clone has only one observation. The chain links TRBV10-2 to TRBJ1-2; possible D gene TRBD1, 5 bases. This CDR3 contains 15 residues. V gave up 7 bases and J gave up 4 bases, with 19 bases separating them. CDR1 WSHSY and CDR2 SAAADI come from the germline V gene. The CDR3 nucleotides are TGCGCCAGCATGGGTGGGGCTGGTTTGATCTATGGCTACACCTTC. Its protein product is CASMGGAGLIYGYTF.

The V gene is TRBV10-3, the J gene TRBJ1-2; a weak D match, TRBD1 (5 bases). The V and J ends lost 10 bases and 7 bases respectively, with 25 bases between them. This CDR3 region has 15 residues. Germline V gene sequence: CDR1 ENHRY, CDR2 SYGVKD. In DNA, the CDR3 is TGTGCCACCGCCCTTATAAGGGGAATGGAGTTTGGCTACACCTTC. Translating it yields CATALIRGMEFGYTF.

The rearrangement joins TRBV28 to TRBJ2-5, with a tentative D call TRBD2 (6 bases). Between the trimmed V and J ends, which lost 3 bases and 5 bases, there was a span of 25 bases. The germline CDR1 and CDR2 sequences are MDHEN and SYDVKM. The CDR3 runs to 18 residues. The CDR3 loop is CASSLKAGNRFPVETQYF. CDR3 nucleotides: TGTGCCAGCAGTTTGAAAGCGGGCAACAGATTCCCCGTTGAGACCCAGTACTTC.

V usage is TRBV2 and J usage is TRBJ1-3; no reliable D call. CDR3 length: 16 residues. V lost 8 bases and J 0 bases, leaving 17 bases between the germline ends. From germline, CDR1 is SNHLY and CDR2 FYNNEI. The CDR3 nucleotides are TGTGCCAGCCGCACGGGATTTTTCGGCTCTGGAAACACCATATATTTT. Translating gives CASRTGFFGSGNTIYF.

This chain connects TRBV9 to TRBJ1-1; D is uncertain. The V and J ends lost 4 bases and 4 bases respectively, with 11 bases between them. The CDR3 is 13 amino acids. Germline-derived CDR1 and CDR2 are SGDLS and YYNGEE. Here the CDR3 reads CASSPPLVTEAFF. For the CDR3, the DNA is TGTGCCAGCAGCCCCCCCCTAGTCACTGAAGCTTTCTTT.

V gene TRBV11-2 combines with J gene TRBJ1-6; 7 nucleotides match TRBD1. The V and J ends lost 4 bases and 4 bases, in that order; junction bases with no gene match: 7. The length of the CDR3 is 16 residues. Looked up from germline, CDR1 is SGHAT and CDR2 is FQNNGV. The CDR3, as DNA: TGTGCCAGCAGCTCCTCCGGGACAGAGTATAATTCACCCCTCCACTTT. It translates to CASSSSGTEYNSPLHF.

The rearrangement joins TRBV18 to TRBJ2-7; D is unclear. This CDR3 has 13 amino acids. V lost 0 bases to trimming and J lost 3 bases, with 6 bases between them. Germline CDR1 reads KGHSH; CDR2 reads LQKENI. CDR3 loop: CASSPPLNYEQYF. In DNA form, the CDR3 reads TGTGCCAGCTCACCACCGTTGAACTACGAGCAGTACTTC.

This chain links TRBV27 with TRBJ2-3; D call uncertain. Between the trimmed V and J ends, which lost 6 bases and 1 base, there was a span of 8 bases. The CDR3 is 13 amino acids. CDR1 is MNHEY and CDR2 is SMNVEV in the germline V gene (reference sequence). In DNA form, the CDR3 reads TGTGCCAGCAGACTTACGGGCACAGATACGCAGTATTTT. Translating it yields CASRLTGTDTQYF.

The J gene is TRBJ1-5, the V gene TRBV28; TRBD1 aligns across 8 bases. The CDR3 consists of 17 residues. CDR1 MDHEN and CDR2 SYDVKM come from the germline V gene. The junction had 14 bases not matched to a gene; V was cut back by 4 bases and J by 6 bases. The CDR3: CASSSLLRTGRRQPQHF. The CDR3, as DNA: TGTGCCAGCAGTTCCCTTCTCAGGACAGGGAGGCGTCAGCCCCAGCATTTT.

This chain links TRBV28 with TRBJ2-3; D is ambiguous. CDR3 length: 15 amino acids. Germline CDR1 reads MDHEN; CDR2 reads SYDVKM. V was clipped by 5 bases and J by 0 bases, with 12 bases between them. The CDR3 bases are TGTGCCAGCAGTCTTCGGTCACCTAGCACAGATACGCAGTATTTT. It is translated as CASSLRSPSTDTQYF.

This chain joins TRBV5-4 and TRBJ2-5; maybe TRBD1 (6 bases). V lost 0 bases and J lost 0, with 6 bases in between. This CDR3 spans 14 amino acids. Germline loops: CDR1 SGHNT, CDR2 YYREEE (reference sequence). The CDR3 nucleotides are TGTGCCAGCAGCTTGGGGGACAACCAAGAGACCCAGTACTTC. Translation: CASSLGDNQETQYF. Looking up the rest from reference TRBV5-4 and TRBJ2-5 gives the full variable domain: ETGVTQSPTHLIKTRGQQVTLRCSSQSGHNTVSWYQQALGQGPQFIFQYYREEENGRGNFPPRFSGLQFPNYSSELNVNALELDDSALYLCASSLGDNQETQYFGPGTRLLVL.